This T cell receptor (beta chain) was observed in a study of CD8 T cells in ankylosing spondylitis (dated by TCRdb to between 2016 and 2019). For the wider study: T cell receptor beta repertoires were profiled in healthy donors and ankylosing spondylitis patients so that disease-linked TCR variants could be found. The full study cohort comprised 20 to 25 ankylosing spondylitis patients and approximately 100 healthy donors. Peripheral blood was sampled, and synovial fluid was also collected from ankylosing spondylitis patients. General conclusions and limits of the study: Some of the motif variants had been reported before in the synovial fluid and blood of reactive arthritis patients, a finding that suggests common disease-initiation mechanisms. Significant enrichment of the disease-linked clones was reported in matched synovial fluid samples from ankylosing spondylitis patients. Blood from ankylosing spondylitis patients appeared to be characterized by a TCR beta motif made up of under 10 highly homologous amino acid variants. In peripheral blood, the disease-linked clones were found at relatively low frequencies and had a CD8+ phenotype.

The sequencer was an Illumina HiSeq 2500. Quantitative 5'-RACE with molecular barcodes was the method used to prepare the TCR beta libraries. Under the source paper's analysis protocol: Disease-linked TCR variants were identified with a new computational method built on a probabilistic model of VDJ rearrangement. The public sequencing data were trimmed at Q25 with fastp and processed into clonotypes with MiXCR by TCRdb, which kept only in-frame beta chains. Here each entry gathers all rows of one CDR3 protein and keeps the most common genes and DNA. The V and J calls reflect TCRdb's pipeline rather than the authors' work. The sample table contains around 250,000 distinct CDR3 sequences; only one count was recorded for 30% to 35% of them. Clones ranked in the top ten supply about 4.2% of the sample. Trimming leaves V shorter by 1 base and J shorter by 2 bases, with the junction holding 12 bases beyond the gene matches. Including the terminal cysteine and phenylalanine, the CDR3 comprises 18 residues. Only the CDR3 region is kept as DNA, spanning 54 bases read in frame from base 1. The germline V gene (reference sequence) yields DFQATT for CDR1 and SNEGSKA for CDR2.

About this clonotype: What this receptor recognizes is not known. No much larger clonotype is one base removed from it; base qualities were not supplied.

Sequenced: blood, either unsorted or a sorted T cell fraction (not recorded which). The chain joins TRBV20-1 to TRBJ2-7; 12 bases in the middle match TRBD2. This TCR came from a male donor with ankylosing spondylitis or in good health (not recorded which). This receptor carries the CDR3 CSARAPRLAGESPYEQYF. Read as DNA, the sequence is TGCAGTGCTAGAGCACCAAGACTAGCGGGGGAGAGTCCCTACGAGCAGTACTTC.